This record looks at one T cell receptor (beta chain) sequence and its context. The antigen is undetermined. Sorting with CD45RO/CCR7/CD25/CD127/CD95/CD27 yielded naive, central memory, regulatory and stem-like memory CD4+ cells. The sample belongs to a study of beta chain features in type 1 diabetes. At the level of the study: Age and gender were similar between patients and healthy donors, as were cell yields.

Sequencing targeted expressed TCRB transcripts, as all isolated RNA had been reverse transcribed. Generated by immunoSEQ multiplex PCR, the TCRdb table keeps only in-frame clones and is missing some. The sample lists a few hundred thousand clones; about 14% were seen once. CDR3 size: 15 residues. Germline V lookup: CDR1 SGDLS, CDR2 YYNGEE. The V and J ends lost 0 bases and 1 base respectively, with 10 bases between them. General study findings and limits: For Type 1 diabetes patients, all four CD4+ subsets carried TCRB CDR3s that were moderately but significantly shorter.

The TCR sequence derives from a man between 25 and 39 years old with type 1 diabetes. The sample taken for sequencing was naive CD4+ T cells from blood. The J gene is TRBJ1-1, the V gene TRBV9; possible D gene TRBD1, 6 bases. The chain's CDR3 is CASSVGGHTNTEAFF. The CDR3 coding sequence is TGTGCCAGCAGCGTAGGGGGACATACGAACACTGAAGCTTTCTTT.